The rows below give T cell receptor beta chains drawn from one sample of a study of blood T cell repertoires in COVID-19. Clones were sequenced by immunoSEQ multiplex PCR, and TCRdb holds only the in-frame ones, with some missing. The repertoire consists of some 300,000 clones, with approximately 88% occurring once and the leading ten covering under 8%. Sample: peripheral blood. The receptor set was obtained from a young woman who had recovered from COVID-19. CDR3s include the opening cysteine and the closing phenylalanine or tryptophan. A D gene is named only where the DNA matches it firmly. Expanded clones are given a class, and other clones once, few, many or no size at all.

J gene: TRBJ2-6; D gene: .; clone size: .; V gene: TRBV6-2/TRBV6-3; CDR3 DNA: TGTGCCAGCAGTCCCGACAGTACCGGGGCCAACGTCCTGACTTTC; CDR3 protein: CASSPDSTGANVLTF
J gene: TRBJ1-3; D gene: .; clone size: once; V gene: TRBV6-1; CDR3 DNA: TGTGCCAGCATTGATAGAGCCGGGACACTATCCTCTGGAAACACCATATATTTT; CDR3 protein: CASIDRAGTLSSGNTIYF
J gene: TRBJ1-4; D gene: .; clone size: .; V gene: TRBV3-1/TRBV3-2; CDR3 DNA: TGTGCCAGCAGCCAATCCCCCGGTGGAGGGAGAAAACTGTTTTTT; CDR3 protein: CASSQSPGGGRKLFF
J gene: TRBJ1-2; D gene: .; clone size: .; V gene: TRBV3-1/TRBV3-2; CDR3 DNA: TGTGCCAGCAGCCCCGCCCCCACAGGGAACTATGGCTACACCTTC; CDR3 protein: CASSPAPTGNYGYTF
J gene: TRBJ1-1; D gene: .; clone size: once; V gene: TRBV19; CDR3 DNA: TGTGCCAGTAGTCGATGGGCAGGGGCGGGCACTGAAGCTTTCTTT; CDR3 protein: CASSRWAGAGTEAFF
J gene: TRBJ1-5; D gene: .; clone size: .; V gene: TRBV24-1; CDR3 DNA: TGTGCCACCAGTGGGGGGGGGCCTAGCAATCAGCCCCAGCATTTT; CDR3 protein: CATSGGGPSNQPQHF
J gene: TRBJ2-2; D gene: .; clone size: .; V gene: TRBV6-2/TRBV6-3; CDR3 DNA: TGTGCCAGCAGTTACTCGCCGACAACAACCGGGGAGCTGTTTTTT; CDR3 protein: CASSYSPTTTGELFF
J gene: TRBJ1-5; D gene: .; clone size: .; V gene: TRBV2; CDR3 DNA: TGTGCCAGCAGTGAAATGGGGGCGAGCAATCAGCCCCAGCATTTT; CDR3 protein: CASSEMGASNQPQHF
J gene: TRBJ2-7; D gene: TRBD1; clone size: once; V gene: TRBV5-6; CDR3 DNA: TGTGCCAGCAGCCGATGGACAGGCGACTACGAGCAGTACTTC; CDR3 protein: CASSRWTGDYEQYF
J gene: TRBJ2-3; D gene: TRBD2; clone size: .; V gene: TRBV6-1; CDR3 DNA: TGTGCCAGCAGCGAAAGGGCTAGCGGGAGCACAGATACGCAGTATTTT; CDR3 protein: CASSERASGSTDTQYF
J gene: TRBJ2-1; D gene: TRBD2; clone size: .; V gene: TRBV15; CDR3 DNA: TGTGCCACCAGCAGAGATCCAGGGACTAGCGGGGGGGCCTACAATGAGCAGTTCTTC; CDR3 protein: CATSRDPGTSGGAYNEQFF
J gene: TRBJ2-3; D gene: TRBD1; clone size: once; V gene: TRBV29-1; CDR3 DNA: TGCAGCTACCGTCTAGGGGGCTCAGATACGCAGTATTTT; CDR3 protein: CSYRLGGSDTQYF
J gene: TRBJ1-4; D gene: .; clone size: .; V gene: TRBV5-1; CDR3 DNA: TGCGCCAGCAGCACACAGGGAAATAATGAAAAACTGTTTTTT; CDR3 protein: CASSTQGNNEKLFF
J gene: TRBJ2-3; D gene: .; clone size: .; V gene: TRBV7-9; CDR3 DNA: TGTGCCAGCAGCTTAGCGGGGGCTGCAGATACGCAGTATTTT; CDR3 protein: CASSLAGAADTQYF
J gene: TRBJ2-7; D gene: TRBD2; clone size: .; V gene: TRBV6-5; CDR3 DNA: TGTGCCAGCAGGGCTATGGCGGGGGGCTACGAGCAGTACTTC; CDR3 protein: CASRAMAGGYEQYF
J gene: TRBJ1-3; D gene: TRBD1; clone size: .; V gene: TRBV28; CDR3 DNA: TGTGCCAGCAGACCCGGACAGGGCTCTGGAAACACCATATATTTT; CDR3 protein: CASRPGQGSGNTIYF
J gene: TRBJ2-2; D gene: TRBD2; clone size: .; V gene: TRBV5-1; CDR3 DNA: TGCGCCAGCAGCTTGACCAGCGGGGGGCTGAACACCGGGGAGCTGTTTTTT; CDR3 protein: CASSLTSGGLNTGELFF
J gene: TRBJ2-5; D gene: TRBD2; clone size: .; V gene: TRBV2; CDR3 DNA: TGTGCCAGCAGTCGGGTAGCGGGGCCCCAAGTGGGAGAGACCCAGTACTTC; CDR3 protein: CASSRVAGPQVGETQYF
J gene: TRBJ2-3; D gene: .; clone size: .; V gene: TRBV6-2/TRBV6-3; CDR3 DNA: TGTGCCAGCAGTAAAAGGGGACTCACAGATACGCAGTATTTT; CDR3 protein: CASSKRGLTDTQYF
J gene: TRBJ1-2; D gene: TRBD1; clone size: .; V gene: TRBV12-3/TRBV12-4; CDR3 DNA: TGTGCCAGCAGGCAACAGGGGCGGGGTGGCTACACCTTC; CDR3 protein: CASRQQGRGGYTF
J gene: TRBJ2-5; D gene: .; clone size: .; V gene: TRBV15; CDR3 DNA: TGTGCCACCAGCAGAGATTTGGCGGGGGCACAAGAGACCCAGTACTTC; CDR3 protein: CATSRDLAGAQETQYF
J gene: TRBJ1-1; D gene: .; clone size: .; V gene: TRBV18; CDR3 DNA: TGTGCCAGCTCACCGGTGGAGAGGCTCACCCTAACTTCGAACACTGAAGCTTTCTTT; CDR3 protein: CASSPVERLTLTSNTEAFF
J gene: TRBJ1-2; D gene: TRBD1; clone size: .; V gene: TRBV19; CDR3 DNA: TGTGCCAGTAGTCCTGACAGGGTGGAGGGCTACACCTTC; CDR3 protein: CASSPDRVEGYTF
J gene: TRBJ2-6; D gene: TRBD1; clone size: .; V gene: TRBV28; CDR3 DNA: TGTGCCAGCAGGCCTTTGGGACAGGGGTCTGGCAACGTCCTGACTTTC; CDR3 protein: CASRPLGQGSGNVLTF
J gene: TRBJ1-4; D gene: .; clone size: once; V gene: TRBV6-5; CDR3 DNA: TGTGCCAGCAGCTACAGCACAACTAATGAAAAACTGTTTTTT; CDR3 protein: CASSYSTTNEKLFF
J gene: TRBJ2-7; D gene: TRBD1; clone size: .; V gene: TRBV2; CDR3 DNA: TGTGCCAGCAGCAGGACAGGATTTTACGAGCAGTACTTC; CDR3 protein: CASSRTGFYEQYF
J gene: TRBJ2-3; D gene: .; clone size: .; V gene: TRBV5-6; CDR3 DNA: TGTGCCAGCAGCTTGCAATCAGGGGCAGATACGCAGTATTTT; CDR3 protein: CASSLQSGADTQYF
J gene: TRBJ2-3; D gene: TRBD1; clone size: .; V gene: TRBV5-6; CDR3 DNA: TGTGCCAGCAGCTACTCCGGGACAGGGAAGACAGATACGCAGTATTTT; CDR3 protein: CASSYSGTGKTDTQYF
J gene: TRBJ1-4; D gene: .; clone size: .; V gene: TRBV5-5; CDR3 DNA: TGTGCCAGCACCAACTTGGAGGGGCCAACTAATGAAAAACTGTTTTTT; CDR3 protein: CASTNLEGPTNEKLFF
J gene: TRBJ1-5; D gene: TRBD1; clone size: .; V gene: TRBV4-3; CDR3 DNA: TGCGCCAGCAGCCAAGGACAGGGCGGTCAGCCCCAGCATTTT; CDR3 protein: CASSQGQGGQPQHF
J gene: TRBJ2-3; D gene: TRBD2; clone size: .; V gene: TRBV5-1; CDR3 DNA: TGCGCCAGCGGACAGGGGACTAGCGGGGGGGACACAGATACGCAGTATTTT; CDR3 protein: CASGQGTSGGDTDTQYF
J gene: TRBJ2-2; D gene: TRBD1; clone size: few; V gene: TRBV28; CDR3 DNA: TGTGCCAGCAGGATCTGGATACGGGACAGGGGGCTGACCGGGGAGCTGTTTTTT; CDR3 protein: CASRIWIRDRGLTGELFF
J gene: TRBJ2-7; D gene: .; clone size: .; V gene: TRBV7-8; CDR3 DNA: TGTGCCAGCAGCACCGAAGACTTCGAGCAGTACTTC; CDR3 protein: CASSTEDFEQYF
J gene: TRBJ1-6; D gene: .; clone size: once; V gene: TRBV30; CDR3 DNA: TGTGCCTGGAGTGAGGCAGCTAGCTCCTATAATTCACCCCTCCACTTT; CDR3 protein: CAWSEAASSYNSPLHF
J gene: TRBJ1-1; D gene: .; clone size: .; V gene: TRBV3-1/TRBV3-2; CDR3 DNA: TGTGCCAGCAGCCAAGGTACTGTCGGGAGCACTGAAGCTTTCTTT; CDR3 protein: CASSQGTVGSTEAFF
J gene: TRBJ1-3; D gene: .; clone size: .; V gene: TRBV19; CDR3 DNA: TGTGCCAGTAGTCTCCCGGGGGACGCGAGCTCTGGAAACACCATATATTTT; CDR3 protein: CASSLPGDASSGNTIYF
J gene: TRBJ2-7; D gene: .; clone size: few; V gene: TRBV3-1/TRBV3-2; CDR3 DNA: TGTGCCAGCAGCCAAGATAGCCGGGGAGAGCAGTACTTC; CDR3 protein: CASSQDSRGEQYF
J gene: TRBJ1-2; D gene: .; clone size: .; V gene: TRBV9; CDR3 DNA: TGTGCCAGCGAAATTTTAGACCGCCGGGGTGACTATGGCTACACCTTC; CDR3 protein: CASEILDRRGDYGYTF
J gene: TRBJ2-4; D gene: .; clone size: .; V gene: TRBV2; CDR3 DNA: TGTGCCAGCAGTTACTCGGGACACCTAGCCAAAAACATTCAGTACTTC; CDR3 protein: CASSYSGHLAKNIQYF
J gene: TRBJ1-1; D gene: .; clone size: .; V gene: TRBV24-1; CDR3 DNA: TGTGCCACCAGTGATTCAGGGTGGCACACTGAAGCTTTCTTT; CDR3 protein: CATSDSGWHTEAFF
J gene: TRBJ1-1; D gene: .; clone size: .; V gene: TRBV2; CDR3 DNA: TGTACCCTAAGCGCGGCAGCACTGCGAAACACTGAAGCTTTCTTT; CDR3 protein: CTLSAAALRNTEAFF
J gene: TRBJ2-5; D gene: TRBD1; clone size: many; V gene: TRBV28; CDR3 DNA: TGTGCCAGCAGTTTTTTCGGACAGGATCAAGAGACCCAGTACTTC; CDR3 protein: CASSFFGQDQETQYF
J gene: TRBJ2-3; D gene: TRBD2; clone size: few; V gene: TRBV5-1; CDR3 DNA: TGCGCCAGCAGCTTGGGGACTAGCGTTTACACAGATACGCAGTATTTT; CDR3 protein: CASSLGTSVYTDTQYF
J gene: TRBJ1-4; D gene: TRBD1; clone size: .; V gene: TRBV25-1; CDR3 DNA: TGTGCCAGCAGCGACCCGGGACAGGGGAGAGAAAAACTGTTTTTT; CDR3 protein: CASSDPGQGREKLFF
J gene: TRBJ1-2; D gene: .; clone size: .; V gene: TRBV6-5; CDR3 DNA: TGTGCCAGCAGTTACTCGACGGGACTTGGCTACACCTTC; CDR3 protein: CASSYSTGLGYTF
J gene: TRBJ2-5; D gene: TRBD2; clone size: .; V gene: TRBV28; CDR3 DNA: TGTGCCAGCAGTTTGCGACGACTAGCGGGAGAGACCCAGTACTTC; CDR3 protein: CASSLRRLAGETQYF
J gene: TRBJ1-1; D gene: .; clone size: .; V gene: TRBV5-6; CDR3 DNA: TGTGCCAGCAGCTGGATGACAGAGACGAACACTGAAGCTTTCTTT; CDR3 protein: CASSWMTETNTEAFF
J gene: TRBJ1-6; D gene: .; clone size: .; V gene: TRBV9; CDR3 DNA: TGTGCCAGCAGCTCGGGAGTCGGTAATTCACCCCTCCACTTT; CDR3 protein: CASSSGVGNSPLHF
J gene: TRBJ1-1; D gene: TRBD1; clone size: once; V gene: TRBV4-3; CDR3 DNA: TGCGCCAGCAGCCCCGCAGGGGGCCACACTGAAGCTTTCTTT; CDR3 protein: CASSPAGGHTEAFF
J gene: TRBJ2-3; D gene: .; clone size: .; V gene: TRBV9; CDR3 DNA: TGTGCCAGCAGCGTAGCGGGGGGGACAGGGATTGTAGATACGCAGTATTTT; CDR3 protein: CASSVAGGTGIVDTQYF
J gene: TRBJ1-1; D gene: TRBD1; clone size: .; V gene: TRBV4-3; CDR3 DNA: TGCGCCAGCAGCCAGTCCCCGGGACAGGGAATAGCTTTCTTT; CDR3 protein: CASSQSPGQGIAFF
J gene: TRBJ1-1; D gene: .; clone size: .; V gene: TRBV9; CDR3 DNA: TGTGCCAGCAGCGTAGTCGGGTCAGCGACTGAAGCTTTCTTT; CDR3 protein: CASSVVGSATEAFF
J gene: TRBJ2-2; D gene: .; clone size: .; V gene: TRBV5-1; CDR3 DNA: TGCGCCAGCAGCTTGGTCGGACTTACCGTTCCCGGGGAGCTGTTTTTT; CDR3 protein: CASSLVGLTVPGELFF